This paragraph reports one T cell receptor (beta chain). The antigen is undetermined. The sample comes from a study of radiotherapy plus CTLA-4 blockade in lung cancer. About the research overall: The study recorded objective responses in about 18% of patients and disease control in about 30%.

Findings of the study overall: Radiotherapy was combined with ipilimumab, and tumor-derived TCR clones then expanded in blood.

From germline, CDR1 is SGHDT and CDR2 YYEEEE. This CDR3 comprises 13 residues. Trimming cost V 0 bases and J 7 bases, with 10 bases left between them. TCRdb keeps only in-frame clones here, not all; method: immunoSEQ multiplex PCR. The table includes roughly 90,000 clones, around 88% detected once. The chain is built from TRBV5-6 and TRBJ1-1, with a tentative D call TRBD1 (5 bases). Material: peripheral blood, obtained from a patient treated with radiotherapy plus ipilimumab. This receptor was obtained from a human donor with non-small cell lung cancer that progressed on radiotherapy plus ipilimumab. The CDR3, as DNA: TGTGCCAGCAGCTTGGGGTGGGGGGATGAAGCTTTCTTT. This translates into CASSLGWGDEAFF.